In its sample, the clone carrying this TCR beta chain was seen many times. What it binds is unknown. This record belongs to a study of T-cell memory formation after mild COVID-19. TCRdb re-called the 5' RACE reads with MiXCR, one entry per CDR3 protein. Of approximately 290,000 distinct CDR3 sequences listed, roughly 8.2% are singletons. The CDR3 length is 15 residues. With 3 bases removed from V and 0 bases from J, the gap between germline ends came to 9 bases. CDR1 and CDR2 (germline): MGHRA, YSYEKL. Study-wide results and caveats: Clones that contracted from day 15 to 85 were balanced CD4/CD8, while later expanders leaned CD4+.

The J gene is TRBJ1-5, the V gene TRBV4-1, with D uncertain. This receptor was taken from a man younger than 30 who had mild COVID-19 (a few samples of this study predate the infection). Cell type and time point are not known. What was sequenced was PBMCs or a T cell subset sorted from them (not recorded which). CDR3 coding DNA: TGCGCCAGCAGCCAGAGACACGTTAGCAATCAGCCCCAGCATTTT. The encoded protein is CASSQRHVSNQPQHF.